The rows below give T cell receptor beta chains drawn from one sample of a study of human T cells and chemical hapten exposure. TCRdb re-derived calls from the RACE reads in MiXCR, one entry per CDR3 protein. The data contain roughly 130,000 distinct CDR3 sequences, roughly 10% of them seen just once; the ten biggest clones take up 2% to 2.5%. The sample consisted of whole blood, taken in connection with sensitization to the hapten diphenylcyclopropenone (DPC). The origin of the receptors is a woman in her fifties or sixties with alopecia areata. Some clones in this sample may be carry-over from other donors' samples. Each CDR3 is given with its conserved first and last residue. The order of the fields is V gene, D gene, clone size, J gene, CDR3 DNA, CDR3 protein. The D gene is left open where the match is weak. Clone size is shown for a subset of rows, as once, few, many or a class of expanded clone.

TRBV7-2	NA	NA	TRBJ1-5	TGTGCCAGCAGCTTAGGCAGCGGCAGGGCCCAGCCCCAGCATTTT	CASSLGSGRAQPQHF
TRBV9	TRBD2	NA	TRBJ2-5	TGTGCCAGCAGCCGACGGACTAGCGGGGGTGAGACCCAGTACTTC	CASSRRTSGGETQYF
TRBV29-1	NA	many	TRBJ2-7	TGCAGCGTAATGCAGGGGTACGAGCAGTACTTC	CSVMQGYEQYF
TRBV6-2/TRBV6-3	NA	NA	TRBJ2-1	TGTGCCAGCAAGCCCTACAGGTCGGGGGTCTGCTACAATGAGCAGTTCTTC	CASKPYRSGVCYNEQFF
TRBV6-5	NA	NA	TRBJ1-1	TGTGCCAGCAGAAACAGGGTGGAGGAGAACACTGAAGCTTTCTTT	CASRNRVEENTEAFF
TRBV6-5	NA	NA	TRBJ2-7	TGTGCCAGCAGTATCTCCGGGTCCTCTTCATCCTACGAGCAGTACTTC	CASSISGSSSSYEQYF
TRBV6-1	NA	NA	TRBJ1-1	TGTGCCAGCAGTGCCGCTCGGACAACCGTGGTGATGGCTTTCTTT	CASSAARTTVVMAFF
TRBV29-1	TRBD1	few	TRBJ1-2	TGCAGCGCCCCGACAGGGGGCTTTGGCTACACCTTC	CSAPTGGFGYTF
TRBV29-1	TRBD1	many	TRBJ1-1	TGCAGCACCATGGGACAGACTGACGGGGAAGCTTTCTTT	CSTMGQTDGEAFF
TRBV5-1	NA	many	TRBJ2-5	TGCGCCAGCAGCTTGGTGGAATACCAAGAGACCCAGTACTTC	CASSLVEYQETQYF
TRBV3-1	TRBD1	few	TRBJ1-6	TGTGCCAGCAGCCAGGGACAGGTTAATTCACCCCTCCACTTT	CASSQGQVNSPLHF
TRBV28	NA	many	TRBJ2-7	TGTGCCAGCAGCCCAAGCTCCTACGAGCAGTACTTC	CASSPSSYEQYF
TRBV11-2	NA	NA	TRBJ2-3	TGTGCCAGCAGTGGTATCGGGTCTAGCACAGATACGCAGTATTTT	CASSGIGSSTDTQYF
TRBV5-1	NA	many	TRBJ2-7	TGCGCCAGCAGCTCTCAGGGAAACGAGCAGTACTTC	CASSSQGNEQYF
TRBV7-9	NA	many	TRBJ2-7	TGTGCCAGCAGCCCGGGGGGCTTCCACGAGCAGTACTTC	CASSPGGFHEQYF
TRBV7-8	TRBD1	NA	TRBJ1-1	TGTGCCAGCAGGTTGACAGGGTGGAGTGGCACTGAAGCTTTCTTT	CASRLTGWSGTEAFF
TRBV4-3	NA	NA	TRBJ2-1	TGCGCCAGCAGCCAAGATACTCAAGGAGCTAGTGAGCAGTTCTTC	CASSQDTQGASEQFF
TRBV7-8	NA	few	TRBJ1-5	TGTGCCAGCAGCTTAGTTACGGGATATAGCAATCAGCCCCAGCATTTT	CASSLVTGYSNQPQHF
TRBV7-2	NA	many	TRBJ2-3	TGTGCCAGCAGCTTAGCCCACACAGATACGCAGTATTTT	CASSLAHTDTQYF
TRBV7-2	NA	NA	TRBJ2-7	TGTGCCAGCAGTTCGACAGGGAGGTACGAGCAGTACTTC	CASSSTGRYEQYF
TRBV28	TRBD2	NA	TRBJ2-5	TGTGCCAGCAACGGACCGGGACTAGCGGAAGAGACCCAGTACTTC	CASNGPGLAEETQYF
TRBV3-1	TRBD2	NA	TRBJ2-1	TGTGCCAGCAGCCAAGGGCAACTAGCGGGGAAGGATGAGCAGTTCTTC	CASSQGQLAGKDEQFF
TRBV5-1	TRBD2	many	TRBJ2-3	TGCGCCAGCAGCTTTGGAGCGGGAGGAGTGGATACGCAGTATTTT	CASSFGAGGVDTQYF
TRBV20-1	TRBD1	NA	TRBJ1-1	TGCAGTGCTGAACAGGGGAATCAGCGGCCTGAAGCTTTCTTT	CSAEQGNQRPEAFF
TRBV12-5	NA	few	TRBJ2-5	TGTGCTAGTGGTTGGGGGGTAGCCAAAGAGACCCAGTACTTC	CASGWGVAKETQYF